This T cell receptor beta chain appears in the sequencing data of a study of regulatory T cells in long-lasting Graves disease. Concerning this clonotype: As yet, its antigen is unknown.

Germline V gene data show CDR1 as SGHRS and CDR2 as YFSETQ. The CDR3 has 14 residues. Between the trimmed V and J ends, which lost 4 bases and 4 bases, there was a span of 13 bases. Investigators prepared the TCR beta libraries by applying iRepertoire HTBI primers and Arm-PCR of CDR3 regions. MiXCR, applied by TCRdb to the multiplex PCR reads, yields one record per CDR3 protein. This sample has 350,000 to 450,000 distinct CDR3 sequences, with 15% found just once. Study observations and caveats: Persistent Graves' patients showed less TCR diversity than newly diagnosed patients showed.

Sample time point: newly diagnosed GD, antithyroid drugs for less than 3 months. Scientists built the TCR library using RNA that was extracted from PBMCs. The source of the patients was an endocrinology department in Xi'an, China. These data also formed part of another study, on T cells in Graves' hyperthyroidism and ophthalmopathy. From that paper: The study left out patients who had uncontrolled infection, other autoimmune disease, pregnancy or lactation.

The chain couples TRBV5-1 to TRBJ2-3, with a possible D match to TRBD2 (6 bases). The receptor was isolated from a woman in her thirties or forties with Graves disease. The sample was peripheral blood mononuclear cells (PBMCs), taken at new diagnosis, from a patient treated with antithyroid drugs. CDR3 sequence: CASSPEGLADTQYF. Here the CDR3 DNA reads TGCGCCAGCAGCCCGGAGGGGCTGGCAGATACGCAGTATTTT.